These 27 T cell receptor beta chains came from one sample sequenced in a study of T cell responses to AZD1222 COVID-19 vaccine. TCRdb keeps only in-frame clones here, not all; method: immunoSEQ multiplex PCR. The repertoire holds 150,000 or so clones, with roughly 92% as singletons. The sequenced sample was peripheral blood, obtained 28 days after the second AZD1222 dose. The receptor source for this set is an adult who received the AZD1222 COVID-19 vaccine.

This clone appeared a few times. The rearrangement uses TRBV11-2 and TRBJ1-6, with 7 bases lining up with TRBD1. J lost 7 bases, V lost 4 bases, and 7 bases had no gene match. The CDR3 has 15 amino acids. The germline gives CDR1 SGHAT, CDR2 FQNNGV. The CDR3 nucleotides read TGTGCCAGCAGCTCGTACAGGGGAAACAATTCACCCCTCCACTTT. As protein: CASSSYRGNNSPLHF.

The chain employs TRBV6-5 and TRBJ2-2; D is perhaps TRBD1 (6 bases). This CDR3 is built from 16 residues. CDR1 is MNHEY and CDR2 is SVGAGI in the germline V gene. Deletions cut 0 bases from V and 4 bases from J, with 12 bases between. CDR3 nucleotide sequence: TGTGCCAGCAGTTACTCGACTCAGGGGAGCACCGGGGAGCTGTTTTTT. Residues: CASSYSTQGSTGELFF.

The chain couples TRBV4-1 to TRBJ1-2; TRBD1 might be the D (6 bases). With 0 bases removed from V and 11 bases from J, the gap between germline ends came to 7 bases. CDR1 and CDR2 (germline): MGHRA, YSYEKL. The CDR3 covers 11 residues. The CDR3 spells CASSQDRGYTF. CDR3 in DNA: TGCGCCAGCAGCCAAGACAGGGGATACACCTTC.

CDR3 sequence reads: CASSSPGQGRTDTQYF. In DNA form, the CDR3 reads TGTGCCAGCAGCTCGCCCGGACAGGGTAGAACAGATACGCAGTATTTT. The gene calls are TRBV7-4 and TRBJ2-3, with TRBD1 identical over 8 bases. The CDR3 covers 16 residues. Germline assignment: CDR1 SGHVT and CDR2 SQSDAQ. Trimming cost V 4 bases and J 3 bases; bases outside gene matches: 9.

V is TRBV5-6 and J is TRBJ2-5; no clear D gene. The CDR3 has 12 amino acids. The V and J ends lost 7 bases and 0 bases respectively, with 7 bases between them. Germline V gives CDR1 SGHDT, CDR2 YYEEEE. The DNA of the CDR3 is TGTGCCAGCGGCTCGTACCAAGAGACCCAGTACTTC. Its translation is CASGSYQETQYF.

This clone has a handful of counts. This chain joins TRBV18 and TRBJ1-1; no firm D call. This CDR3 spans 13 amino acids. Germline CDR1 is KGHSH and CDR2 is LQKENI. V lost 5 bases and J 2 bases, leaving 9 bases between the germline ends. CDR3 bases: TGTGCCAGCTCAATGGGCTATAACACTGAAGCTTTCTTT. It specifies CASSMGYNTEAFF. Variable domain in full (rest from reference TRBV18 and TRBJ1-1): NAGVMQNPRHLVRRRGQEARLRCSPMKGHSHVYWYRQLPEEGLKFMVYLQKENIIDESGMPKERFSAEFPKEGPSILRIQQVVRGDSAAYFCASSMGYNTEAFFGQGTRLTVV.

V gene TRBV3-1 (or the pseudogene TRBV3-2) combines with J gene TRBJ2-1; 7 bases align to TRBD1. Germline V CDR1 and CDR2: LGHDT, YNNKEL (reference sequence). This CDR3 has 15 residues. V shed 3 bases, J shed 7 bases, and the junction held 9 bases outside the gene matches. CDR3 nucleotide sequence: TGTGCCAGCAGCCACTGGGACAGAGAAGCGAATGAGCAGTTCTTC. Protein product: CASSHWDREANEQFF.

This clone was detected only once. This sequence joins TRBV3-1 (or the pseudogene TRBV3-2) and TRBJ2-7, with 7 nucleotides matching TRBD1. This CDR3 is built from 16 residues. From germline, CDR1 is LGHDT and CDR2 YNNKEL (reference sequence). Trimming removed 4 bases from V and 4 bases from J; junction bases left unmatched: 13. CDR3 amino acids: CASSPFLRDSNYEQYF. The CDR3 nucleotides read TGTGCCAGCAGCCCATTCCTCCGGGACAGCAATTACGAGCAGTACTTC.

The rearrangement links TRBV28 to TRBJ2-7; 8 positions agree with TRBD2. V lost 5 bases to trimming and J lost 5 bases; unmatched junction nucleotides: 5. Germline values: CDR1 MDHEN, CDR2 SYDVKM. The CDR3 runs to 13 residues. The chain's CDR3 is CASSPPGRDEQYF. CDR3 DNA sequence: TGTGCCAGCAGTCCGCCCGGGAGGGACGAGCAGTACTTC.

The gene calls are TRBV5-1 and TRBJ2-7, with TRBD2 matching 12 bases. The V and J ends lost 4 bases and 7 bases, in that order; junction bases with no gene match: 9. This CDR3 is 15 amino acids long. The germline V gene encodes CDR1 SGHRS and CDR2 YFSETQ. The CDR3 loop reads CASSTGLAGFGEQYF. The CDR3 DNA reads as TGCGCCAGCAGCACAGGACTAGCGGGATTTGGAGAGCAGTACTTC.

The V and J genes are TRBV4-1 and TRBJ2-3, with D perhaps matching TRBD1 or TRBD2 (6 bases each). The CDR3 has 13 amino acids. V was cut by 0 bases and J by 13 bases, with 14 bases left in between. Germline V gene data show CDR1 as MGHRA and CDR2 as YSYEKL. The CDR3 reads CASSQDRRGPEYF. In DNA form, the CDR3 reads TGCGCCAGCAGCCAAGATCGTCGGGGGCCGGAGTATTTT.

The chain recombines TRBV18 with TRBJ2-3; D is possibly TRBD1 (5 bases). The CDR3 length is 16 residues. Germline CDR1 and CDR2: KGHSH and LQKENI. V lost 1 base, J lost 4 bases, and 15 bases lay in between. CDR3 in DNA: TGTGCCAGCTCACCACGGTGGTCAGGGCGGTCAGATACGCAGTATTTT. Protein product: CASSPRWSGRSDTQYF.

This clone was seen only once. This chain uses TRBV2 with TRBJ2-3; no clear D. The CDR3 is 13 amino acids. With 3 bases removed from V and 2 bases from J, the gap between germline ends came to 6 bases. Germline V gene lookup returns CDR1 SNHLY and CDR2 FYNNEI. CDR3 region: CASSDPYTDTQYF. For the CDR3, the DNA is TGTGCCAGCAGTGATCCGTACACAGATACGCAGTATTTT. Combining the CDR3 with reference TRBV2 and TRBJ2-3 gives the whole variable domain EPEVTQTPSHQVTQMGQEVILRCVPISNHLYFYWYRQILGQKVEFLVSFYNNEISEKSEIFDDQFSVERPDGSNFTLKIRSTKLEDSAMYFCASSDPYTDTQYFGPGTRLTVL.

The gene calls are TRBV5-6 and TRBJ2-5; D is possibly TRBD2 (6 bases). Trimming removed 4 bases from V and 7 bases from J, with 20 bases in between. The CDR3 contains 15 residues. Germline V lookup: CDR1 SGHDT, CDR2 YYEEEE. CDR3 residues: CASSAPRGNEGTQYF. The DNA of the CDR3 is TGTGCCAGCAGCGCTCCTCGGGGGAATGAAGGGACCCAGTACTTC.

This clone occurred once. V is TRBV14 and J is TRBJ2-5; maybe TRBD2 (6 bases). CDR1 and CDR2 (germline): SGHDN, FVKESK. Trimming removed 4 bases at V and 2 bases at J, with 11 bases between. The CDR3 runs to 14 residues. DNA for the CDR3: TGTGCCAGCAGCCCGGGGGAGAGGCAAGAGACCCAGTACTTC. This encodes CASSPGERQETQYF.

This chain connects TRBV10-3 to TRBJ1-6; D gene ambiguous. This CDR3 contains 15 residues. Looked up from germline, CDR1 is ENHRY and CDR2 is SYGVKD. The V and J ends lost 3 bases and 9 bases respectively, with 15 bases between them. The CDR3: CAISDLGTDGSPLHF. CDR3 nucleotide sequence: TGTGCCATCAGTGACTTGGGAACTGATGGTTCACCCCTCCACTTT.

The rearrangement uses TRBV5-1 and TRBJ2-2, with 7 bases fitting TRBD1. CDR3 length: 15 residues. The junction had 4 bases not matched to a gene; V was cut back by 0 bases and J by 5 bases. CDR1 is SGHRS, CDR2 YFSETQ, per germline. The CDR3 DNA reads TGCGCCAGCAGCTTGGGGGCCAGGGGGACCGGGGAGCTGTTTTTT. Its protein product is CASSLGARGTGELFF.

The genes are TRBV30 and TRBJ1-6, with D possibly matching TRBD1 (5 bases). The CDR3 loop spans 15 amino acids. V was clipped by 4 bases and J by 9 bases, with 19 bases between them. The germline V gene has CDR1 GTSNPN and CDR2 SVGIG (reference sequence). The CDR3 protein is CAWTRDRLGASPLHF. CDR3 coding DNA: TGTGCCTGGACCCGGGACCGTTTGGGTGCTTCACCCCTCCACTTT.

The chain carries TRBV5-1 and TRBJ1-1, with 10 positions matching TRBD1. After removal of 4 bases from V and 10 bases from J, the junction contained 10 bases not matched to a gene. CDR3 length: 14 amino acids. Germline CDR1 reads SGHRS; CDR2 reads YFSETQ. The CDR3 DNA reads TGCGCCAGCAGCACCGGCGACAGGGGGCGCCGAGCTTTCTTT. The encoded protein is CASSTGDRGRRAFF.

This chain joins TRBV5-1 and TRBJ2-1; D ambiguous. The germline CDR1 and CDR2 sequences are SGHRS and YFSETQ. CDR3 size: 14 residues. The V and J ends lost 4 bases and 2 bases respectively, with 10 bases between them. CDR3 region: CASSPASAYNEQFF. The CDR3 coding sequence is TGCGCCAGCAGCCCCGCGTCGGCCTACAATGAGCAGTTCTTC. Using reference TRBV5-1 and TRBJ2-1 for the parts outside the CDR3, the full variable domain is KAGVTQTPRYLIKTRGQQVTLSCSPISGHRSVSWYQQTPGQGLQFLFEYFSETQRNKGNFPGRFSGRQFSNSRSEMNVSTLELGDSALYLCASSPASAYNEQFFGPGTRLTVL.

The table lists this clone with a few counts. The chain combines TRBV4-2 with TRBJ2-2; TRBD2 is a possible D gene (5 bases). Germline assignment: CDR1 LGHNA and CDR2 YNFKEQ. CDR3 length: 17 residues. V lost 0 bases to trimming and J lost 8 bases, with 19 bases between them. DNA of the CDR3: TGTGCCAGCAGCCAAGAGGTGGTAGGGAGTTCCGTGGGGGAGCTGTTTTTT. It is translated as CASSQEVVGSSVGELFF.

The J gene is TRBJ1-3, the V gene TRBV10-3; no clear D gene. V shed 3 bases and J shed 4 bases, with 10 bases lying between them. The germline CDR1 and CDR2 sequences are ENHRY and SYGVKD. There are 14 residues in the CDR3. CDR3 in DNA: TGTGCCATCAGTGACTCCCGGGGAGGAAACACCATATATTTT. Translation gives CAISDSRGGNTIYF.

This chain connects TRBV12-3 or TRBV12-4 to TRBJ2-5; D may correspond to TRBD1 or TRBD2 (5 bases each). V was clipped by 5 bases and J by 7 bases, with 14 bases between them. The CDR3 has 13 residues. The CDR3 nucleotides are TGTGCCAGCAGTCCAACCTCTGGGGGGACCCAGTACTTC. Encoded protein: CASSPTSGGTQYF.

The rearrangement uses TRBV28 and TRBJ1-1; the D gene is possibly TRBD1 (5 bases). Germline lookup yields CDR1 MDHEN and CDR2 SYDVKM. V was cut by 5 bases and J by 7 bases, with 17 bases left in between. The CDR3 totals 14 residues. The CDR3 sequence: CASSHPRDGIEAFF. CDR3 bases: TGTGCCAGCAGTCATCCCCGGGACGGGATTGAAGCTTTCTTT.

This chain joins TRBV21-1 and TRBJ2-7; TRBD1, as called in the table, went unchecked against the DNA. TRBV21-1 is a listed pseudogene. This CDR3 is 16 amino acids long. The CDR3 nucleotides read TGTGCCAGCAGCAAAGTCCCCAGGCTGAAAGCCTACGAGCAGTACTTC. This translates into CASSKVPRLKAYEQYF.

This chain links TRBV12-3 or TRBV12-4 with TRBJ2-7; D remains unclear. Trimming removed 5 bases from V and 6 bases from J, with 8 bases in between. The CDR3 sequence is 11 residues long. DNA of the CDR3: TGTGCCAGCAGTGGCGTCACCGAGCAGTACTTC. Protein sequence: CASSGVTEQYF.

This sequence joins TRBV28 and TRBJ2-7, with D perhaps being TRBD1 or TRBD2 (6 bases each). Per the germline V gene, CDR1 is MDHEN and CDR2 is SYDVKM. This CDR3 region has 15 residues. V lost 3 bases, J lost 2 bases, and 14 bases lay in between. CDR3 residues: CASSFGGALAYEQYF. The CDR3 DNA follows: TGTGCCAGCAGTTTCGGGGGCGCACTTGCCTACGAGCAGTACTTC.